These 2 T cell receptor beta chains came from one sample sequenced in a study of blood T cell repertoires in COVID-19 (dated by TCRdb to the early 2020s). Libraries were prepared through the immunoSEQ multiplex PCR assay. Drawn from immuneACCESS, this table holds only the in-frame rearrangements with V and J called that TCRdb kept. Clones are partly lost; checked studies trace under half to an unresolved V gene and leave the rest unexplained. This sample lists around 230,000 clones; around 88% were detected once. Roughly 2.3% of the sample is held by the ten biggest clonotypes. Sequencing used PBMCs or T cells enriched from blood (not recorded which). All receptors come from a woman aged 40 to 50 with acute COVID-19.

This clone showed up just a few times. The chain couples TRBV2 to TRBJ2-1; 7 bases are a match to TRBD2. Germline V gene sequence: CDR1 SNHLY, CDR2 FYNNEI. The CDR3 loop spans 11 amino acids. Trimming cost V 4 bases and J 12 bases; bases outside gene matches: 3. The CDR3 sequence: CASSVASGQFF. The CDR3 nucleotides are TGTGCCAGCAGTGTGGCTAGCGGGCAGTTCTTC.

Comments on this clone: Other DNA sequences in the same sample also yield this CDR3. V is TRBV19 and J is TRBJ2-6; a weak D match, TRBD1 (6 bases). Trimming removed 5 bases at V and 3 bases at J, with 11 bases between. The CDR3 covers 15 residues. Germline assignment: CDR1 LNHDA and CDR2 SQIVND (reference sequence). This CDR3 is CASSGTGLGANVLTF. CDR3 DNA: TGTGCCAGTAGTGGAACAGGGCTTGGGGCCAACGTCCTGACTTTC.